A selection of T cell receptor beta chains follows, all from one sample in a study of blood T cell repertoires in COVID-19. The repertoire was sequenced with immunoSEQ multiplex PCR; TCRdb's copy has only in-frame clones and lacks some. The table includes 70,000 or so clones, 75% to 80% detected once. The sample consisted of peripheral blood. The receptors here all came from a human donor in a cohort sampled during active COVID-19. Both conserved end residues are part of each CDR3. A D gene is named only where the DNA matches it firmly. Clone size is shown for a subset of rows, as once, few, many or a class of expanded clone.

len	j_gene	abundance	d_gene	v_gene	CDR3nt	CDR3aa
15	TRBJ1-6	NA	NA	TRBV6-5	TGTGCCAGCACCACAATCAGCTCCTATAATTCACCCCTCCACTTT	CASTTISSYNSPLHF
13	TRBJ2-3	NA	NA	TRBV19	TGTGCCAGCAGCGGATCTAGCACAGATACGCAGTATTTT	CASSGSSTDTQYF
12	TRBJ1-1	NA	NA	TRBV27	TGTGCCAGCAGTCGGGTTGAGGGCGAAGCTTTCTTT	CASSRVEGEAFF
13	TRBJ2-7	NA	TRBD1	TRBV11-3	TGTGCCAGCAGCCGGGACAGGTGGGACGAGCAGTACTTC	CASSRDRWDEQYF
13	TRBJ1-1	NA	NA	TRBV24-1	TGTGCCACCAGTGATGACATGAACACTGAAGCTTTCTTT	CATSDDMNTEAFF
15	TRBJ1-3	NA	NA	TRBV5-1	TGCGCCAGCAGCTTCAACACGCTCTCTGGAAACACCATATATTTT	CASSFNTLSGNTIYF
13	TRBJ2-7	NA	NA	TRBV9	TGTGCCAGCAGCGTAAATAACAACTACGAGCAGTACTTC	CASSVNNNYEQYF
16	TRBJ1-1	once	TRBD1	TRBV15	TGTGCCACCAGCAGAGGGGGGACAGACTTGAACACTGAAGCTTTCTTT	CATSRGGTDLNTEAFF
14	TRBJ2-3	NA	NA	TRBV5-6	TGTGCCAGCAGCTTGTCTAGAGGAACAGATACGCAGTATTTT	CASSLSRGTDTQYF
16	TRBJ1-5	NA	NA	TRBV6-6	TGTGCCAGCAGGTCCTCCGGGACTCTCTCCAATCAGCCCCAGCATTTT	CASRSSGTLSNQPQHF
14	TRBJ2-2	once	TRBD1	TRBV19	TGTGCCAGTAGTGGGACAGGGAACACCGGGGAGCTGTTTTTT	CASSGTGNTGELFF
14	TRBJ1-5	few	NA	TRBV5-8	TGTGCCAGCAGCTTTCGGGGGACCGTCCAGCCCCAGCATTTT	CASSFRGTVQPQHF
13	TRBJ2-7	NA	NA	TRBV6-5	TGTGCCAGCAACCGAGCTGGGCCCTACGAGCAGTACTTC	CASNRAGPYEQYF
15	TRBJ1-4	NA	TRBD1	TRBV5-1	TGCGCCAGCAGCTTGGCGGGACAGATGAATGAAAAACTGTTTTTT	CASSLAGQMNEKLFF
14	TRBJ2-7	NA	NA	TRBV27	TGTGCCAGCAGGCCCAGGGAAAGTTCCTACGAGCAGTACTTC	CASRPRESSYEQYF
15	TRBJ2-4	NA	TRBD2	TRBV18	TGTGCCAGCTCACCCCCGACTAGCGGAAAAAACATTCAGTACTTC	CASSPPTSGKNIQYF
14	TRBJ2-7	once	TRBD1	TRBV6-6	TGTGCCAGCAGAGTGTCGGGACAGGGCTACGAGCAGTACTTC	CASRVSGQGYEQYF
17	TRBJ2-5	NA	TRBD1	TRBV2	TGTGCCAGCAGTGTTTACCCCTCATCTGACAGGGCCGAGACCCAGTACTTC	CASSVYPSSDRAETQYF
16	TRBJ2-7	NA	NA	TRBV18	TGTGCCAGCTCACCAGACGGAGCCAGAGAGCTCTACGAGCAGTACTTC	CASSPDGARELYEQYF
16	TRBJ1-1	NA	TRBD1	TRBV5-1	TGCGCCAGCAGCCCAACTTCGACAGGGGGGAACACTGAAGCTTTCTTT	CASSPTSTGGNTEAFF
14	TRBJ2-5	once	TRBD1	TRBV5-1	TGCGCCAGCAGCCCCCTGACAGGGGAGGAGACCCAGTACTTC	CASSPLTGEETQYF
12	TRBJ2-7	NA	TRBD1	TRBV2	TGTGCCAGCAATCTTTGGACAGGGGAGCAGTACTTC	CASNLWTGEQYF
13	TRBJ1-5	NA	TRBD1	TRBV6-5	TGTGCCAGCACAGGGGGAGGCAATCAGCCCCAGCATTTT	CASTGGGNQPQHF
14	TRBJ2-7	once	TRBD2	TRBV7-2	TGTGCCAGCGGTTTAGCGGGGAGCTCCTACGAGCAGTACTTC	CASGLAGSSYEQYF
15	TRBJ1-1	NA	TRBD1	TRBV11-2	TGTGCCAGCAGAGGACAGGGCTTAGGTGCGACTGAAGCTTTCTTT	CASRGQGLGATEAFF
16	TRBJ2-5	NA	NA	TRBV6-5	TGTGCCAGCAGTTACGGGACAGCCTGGGGGGAGGAGACCCAGTACTTC	CASSYGTAWGEETQYF
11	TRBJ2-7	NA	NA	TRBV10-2	TGCGCCAGCAGTGAGGCGCTCGAGCAGTACTTC	CASSEALEQYF